These 21 T cell receptor beta chains originate from one sample sequenced in a study of shared clonotypes between healthy human individuals. The table came from immunoSEQ multiplex PCR; TCRdb's copy has only in-frame clones and leaves some out. Of roughly 510,000 clones in the sample, about 79% were seen once. Source material: PBMCs. The receptors were sampled from a woman in her thirties or forties in good health. Some clones in this sample may be carry-over from other donors' samples.

The chain uses TRBV5-1 and TRBJ2-1, with TRBD2 matching 10 bases. The CDR3 loop spans 16 amino acids. CDR1 SGHRS and CDR2 YFSETQ come from the germline V gene. The J segment lost 0 bases and the V segment lost 4 bases, leaving 4 bases of the junction unmatched. The CDR3 DNA follows: TGCGCCAGCAGCACCGGGACTAGCGTCTCCTACAATGAGCAGTTCTTC. This codes for CASSTGTSVSYNEQFF. Drawing the rest from reference TRBV5-1 and TRBJ2-1, the complete variable domain is KAGVTQTPRYLIKTRGQQVTLSCSPISGHRSVSWYQQTPGQGLQFLFEYFSETQRNKGNFPGRFSGRQFSNSRSEMNVSTLELGDSALYLCASSTGTSVSYNEQFFGPGTRLTVL.

The CDR3 loop is CATSRDGTDQETQYF. The DNA for the CDR3 is TGTGCCACCAGCAGAGATGGGACAGACCAAGAGACCCAGTACTTC. The chain is built from TRBV15 and TRBJ2-5, with TRBD1 matching 7 bases. Germline loops: CDR1 LNHNV, CDR2 YYDKDF (reference sequence). With V trimmed by 0 bases and J by 0 bases, 1 base remained unmatched. The length of the CDR3 is 15 residues.

This clone appeared once. V gene TRBV5-4 combines with J gene TRBJ2-5; a possible D gene is TRBD1 (6 bases). This CDR3 contains 13 residues. Germline CDR1 and CDR2: SGHNT and YYREEE (reference sequence). V was trimmed by 5 bases and J by 3 bases, leaving 11 bases between them. Here the CDR3 reads CASSRGQKETQYF. The CDR3 DNA sequence: TGTGCCAGCAGTAGAGGACAGAAAGAGACCCAGTACTTC.

The chain is built from TRBV5-1 and TRBJ1-5, with 10 positions matching TRBD1. This CDR3 spans 15 amino acids. CDR1 is SGHRS, CDR2 YFSETQ, per germline. V shed 3 bases and J 3 bases; nucleotides not matched to a gene: 3. The CDR3 here is CASSSGTGDNQPQHF. The CDR3 DNA reads as TGCGCCAGCAGCTCCGGGACAGGGGACAATCAGCCCCAGCATTTT.

This clone has just one count. The chain couples TRBV11-3 to TRBJ2-7; 11 nucleotides line up with TRBD1. Germline CDR1 reads SGHNT; CDR2 reads YENEEA. The J segment lost 5 bases and the V segment lost 4 bases, leaving 7 bases of the junction unmatched. CDR3 length: 15 amino acids. Written as DNA, the CDR3 is TGTGCCAGCAGCTCAAAGGGACAGGGGGAAAACGAGCAGTACTTC. It yields the protein CASSSKGQGENEQYF.

To note about this clone: The junction does not match germline at one end; this may be a read error. The rearrangement uses TRBV19 and TRBJ2-7; 7 bases match TRBD2. Germline assignment: CDR1 LNHDA and CDR2 SQIVND (reference sequence). CDR3 length equals 15 residues. The CDR3 DNA sequence: TGTGCCAGTACCCCTGTGGCGGGAGTGCCCTACGGGCAGTACTTC. Amino acid sequence: CASTPVAGVPYGQYF.

The chain couples TRBV21-1 to TRBJ2-4; the listed D gene, TRBD2, was not tested against the DNA. TRBV21-1 is shown as a pseudogene. The CDR3 sequence is 18 residues long. The DNA of the CDR3 is TGTGCCAGCAGCAAAGACGTGGCTAGCGGGAGGTCAGGAAACATTCAGTACTTC. It encodes CASSKDVASGRSGNIQYF.

In regard to this clone: Since a much larger clone is just one base distant, this may be a read error. Other DNA sequences from this sample encode an identical CDR3 as well. The V call is TRBV25-1, the J call TRBJ2-5; weak D call: TRBD2 (5 bases). V dropped 6 bases and J dropped 7 bases, with 9 bases sitting between them. CDR1 is MGHDK and CDR2 is SYGVNS in the germline V gene. This CDR3 has 11 residues. CDR3 region: CASSEGWTQYF. The DNA of the CDR3 is TGTGCCAGCAGCGAGGGATGGACCCAGTACTTC.

This clone was observed a single time. The J gene is TRBJ2-3, the V gene TRBV28; 7 nucleotides match TRBD2. The germline V gene encodes CDR1 MDHEN and CDR2 SYDVKM. J gave up 0 bases and V 6 bases, and 15 bases lay outside the gene matches. The CDR3 sequence is 18 residues long. CDR3 DNA sequence: TGTGCCAGCAGCCCCTCTACCCAACTAGCGAGTAGCACAGATACGCAGTATTTT. Its protein is CASSPSTQLASSTDTQYF.

This sequence joins TRBV18 and TRBJ1-1, with D unclear. The V end lost 4 bases, the J end lost 4 bases, and 19 bases lay between the germline ends. The CDR3 contains 16 residues. CDR1 and CDR2 from the germline V gene are KGHSH and LQKENI. The CDR3 spells CASSLRPPITSTEAFF. The CDR3 DNA is TGTGCCAGCTCACTCCGGCCCCCTATTACGAGCACTGAAGCTTTCTTT. Full variable domain (outside the CDR3, taken from reference TRBV18 and TRBJ1-1): NAGVMQNPRHLVRRRGQEARLRCSPMKGHSHVYWYRQLPEEGLKFMVYLQKENIIDESGMPKERFSAEFPKEGPSILRIQQVVRGDSAAYFCASSLRPPITSTEAFFGQGTRLTVV.

The chain couples TRBV19 to TRBJ1-2; D possibly corresponds to TRBD1 (5 bases). The CDR3 spans 14 residues. V lost 6 bases, J lost 7 bases, and 18 bases lay in between. Germline CDR1 is LNHDA and CDR2 is SQIVND (reference sequence). The CDR3 sequence: CASSPSRGRVGYTF. In DNA form, the CDR3 reads TGTGCCAGTAGCCCTTCGCGGGGCAGGGTTGGCTACACCTTC.

The CDR3 DNA reads TGTGCCAGCAGTGTTCCGAGGCGGGGAGTCGACTATGGCTACACCTTC. The encoded protein is CASSVPRRGVDYGYTF. The rearrangement links TRBV25-1 to TRBJ1-2; D uncertain. Per the germline V gene, CDR1 is MGHDK and CDR2 is SYGVNS. Between the trimmed V and J ends, which lost 4 bases and 3 bases, there was a span of 18 bases. CDR3 length equals 16 residues.

The rearrangement joins TRBV6-5 to TRBJ1-1; 7 nucleotides match TRBD1. V lost 5 bases to trimming and J lost 11 bases; unmatched junction nucleotides: 8. The germline gives CDR1 MNHEY, CDR2 SVGAGI. The CDR3 length is 12 residues. The CDR3 protein is CASSKGGSKAFF. In DNA form, the CDR3 reads TGTGCCAGCAGTAAAGGGGGCAGCAAGGCTTTCTTT.

This chain connects TRBV2 to TRBJ2-2; no reliable D call. The V end was cut by 3 bases, the J end by 4 bases, with 12 bases between. From germline, CDR1 is SNHLY and CDR2 FYNNEI. This CDR3 region has 15 residues. Here the CDR3 DNA reads TGTGCCAGCAGTGATCCGGCAGCGACCACCGGGGAGCTGTTTTTT. Amino acid sequence: CASSDPAATTGELFF.

The chain has TRBV30 and TRBJ2-5; D may be TRBD1 (6 bases). The germline CDR1 and CDR2 sequences are GTSNPN and SVGIG (reference sequence). V was cut by 4 bases and J by 5 bases, with 14 bases left in between. CDR3 length: 13 amino acids. The CDR3 nucleotides read TGTGCCTGGACGGGGACATTGGGGGAGACCCAGTACTTC. As protein: CAWTGTLGETQYF.

V is TRBV15 and J is TRBJ2-7; 8 nucleotides align to TRBD2. Germline CDR1 reads LNHNV; CDR2 reads YYDKDF (reference sequence). J gave up 2 bases and V 1 base, and 10 bases lay outside the gene matches. The CDR3 consists of 17 residues. The CDR3 nucleotides are TGTGCCACCAGCAGAGTCGGGGCTAGCGGGTATACCTACGAGCAGTACTTC. Protein sequence: CATSRVGASGYTYEQYF.

Notes on this clone: This sample also contains other DNA sequences that code for the same CDR3. The chain carries TRBV27 and TRBJ2-3; D gene uncertain. CDR1 and CDR2 from the germline V gene are MNHEY and SMNVEV (reference sequence). The CDR3 spans 13 residues. V lost 2 bases, J lost 1 base, and 4 bases lay in between. DNA for the CDR3: TGTGCCAGCAGTTTACTCGGCACAGATACGCAGTATTTT. As protein: CASSLLGTDTQYF.

The chain links TRBV6-1 to TRBJ1-1; no clear D. V was clipped by 0 bases and J by 3 bases, with 8 bases between them. Germline assignment: CDR1 MNHNS and CDR2 SASEGT. The CDR3 consists of 14 residues. The CDR3 region is CASSEAGFDTEAFF. The CDR3 bases are TGTGCCAGCAGTGAAGCAGGGTTTGACACTGAAGCTTTCTTT.

The gene calls are TRBV5-4 and TRBJ2-5; tentative D call: TRBD2 (6 bases). This CDR3 has 19 residues. CDR1 SGHNT and CDR2 YYREEE come from the germline V gene (reference sequence). The ends were cut back, 4 bases at V and 0 bases at J, with 25 bases in the middle. The CDR3 DNA is TGTGCCAGCAGCCCCCCCTGGAGGGACCACAAGACATACCAAGAGACCCAGTACTTC. It translates to CASSPPWRDHKTYQETQYF. The entire variable domain, with the rest obtained from reference TRBV5-4 and TRBJ2-5, is as follows: ETGVTQSPTHLIKTRGQQVTLRCSSQSGHNTVSWYQQALGQGPQFIFQYYREEENGRGNFPPRFSGLQFPNYSSELNVNALELDDSALYLCASSPPWRDHKTYQETQYFGPGTRLLVL.

The chain is built from TRBV7-3 and TRBJ2-5; D is unclear. The CDR3 runs 13 residues. Trimming pared 4 bases from V and 4 bases from J, leaving 10 bases between. CDR1 and CDR2 from the germline V gene are SGHTA and FQGTGA. The CDR3 loop reads CASSSRRLETQYF. The CDR3 DNA sequence: TGTGCCAGCAGCTCTCGTCGACTAGAGACCCAGTACTTC.

The chain is built from TRBV4-1 and TRBJ1-1, with 9 nucleotides matching TRBD1. Germline V CDR1 and CDR2: MGHRA, YSYEKL. With V trimmed by 3 bases and J by 5 bases, 7 bases remained unmatched. This CDR3 is 15 amino acids long. The CDR3 sequence: CASSQAPGTGTEAFF. In nucleotides, the CDR3 is TGCGCCAGCAGCCAGGCGCCTGGGACAGGGACTGAAGCTTTCTTT.